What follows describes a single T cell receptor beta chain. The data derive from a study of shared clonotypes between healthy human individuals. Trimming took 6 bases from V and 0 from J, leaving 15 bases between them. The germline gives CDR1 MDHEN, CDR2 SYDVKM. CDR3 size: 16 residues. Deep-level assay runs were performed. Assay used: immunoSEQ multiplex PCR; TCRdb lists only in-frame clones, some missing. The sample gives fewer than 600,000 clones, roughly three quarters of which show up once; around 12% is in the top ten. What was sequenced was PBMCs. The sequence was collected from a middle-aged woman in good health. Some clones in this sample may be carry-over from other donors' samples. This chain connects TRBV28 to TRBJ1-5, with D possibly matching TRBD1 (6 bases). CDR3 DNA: TGTGCCAGCAGGAAAACAGGGTTTGGTAGCAATCAGCCCCAGCATTTT. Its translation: CASRKTGFGSNQPQHF.